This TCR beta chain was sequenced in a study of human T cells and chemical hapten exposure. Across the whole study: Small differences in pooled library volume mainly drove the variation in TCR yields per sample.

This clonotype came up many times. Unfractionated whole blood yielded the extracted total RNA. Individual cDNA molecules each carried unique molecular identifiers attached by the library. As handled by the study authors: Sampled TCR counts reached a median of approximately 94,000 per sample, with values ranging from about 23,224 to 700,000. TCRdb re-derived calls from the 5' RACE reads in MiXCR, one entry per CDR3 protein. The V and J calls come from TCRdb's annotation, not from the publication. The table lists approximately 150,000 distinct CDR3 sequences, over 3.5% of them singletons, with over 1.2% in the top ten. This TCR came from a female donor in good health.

CDR3 sequence: CASSLDTGVTQYF. In DNA, the CDR3 is TGTGCCAGCAGCTTAGACACAGGGGTCACGCAGTATTTT. The genes are TRBV7-2 and TRBJ2-3, with TRBD1 matching over 7 bases. Germline values: CDR1 SGHTA, CDR2 FQGNSA. The CDR3 is 13 amino acids. The junction had 4 bases not matched to a gene; V was cut back by 1 base and J by 9 bases.